One sample yielded the 30 T cell receptor beta chains listed below, sequenced in a study of cytomegalovirus exposure and HLA in healthy donors. With 60 Vbeta and 13 Jbeta primers, the PCR was carried out. Some clones are missing from TCRdb's copy, which holds only in-frame ones; the method was immunoSEQ multiplex PCR. This table holds approximately 220,000 clones, around 80% found once. Sequencing was carried out using PBMCs. These receptors were collected from a man between 18 and 29 years old in good health and CMV-seronegative.

In this sample, this clone turned up a few times. The junction departs from germline at one end; a sequencing error may be responsible. The V call is TRBV28, the J call TRBJ2-7, with TRBD2 identical over 12 bases. The CDR3 totals 15 residues. The germline V gene encodes CDR1 MDHEN and CDR2 SYDVKM. The CDR3 nucleotides read TGTGCCAGCAGTCAAGGACTAGCGGGGCGATACGCGCAGTACTTC. Its protein is CASSQGLAGRYAQYF. The full variable domain, completed using reference TRBV28 and TRBJ2-7, is DVKVTQSSRYLVKRTGEKVFLECVQDMDHENMFWYRQDPGLGLRLIYFSYDVKMKEKGDIPEGYSVSREKKERFSLILESASTNQTSMYLCASSQGLAGRYAQYFGPGTRLTVT.

The chain couples TRBV27 to TRBJ1-4; no clear D. V was clipped by 5 bases and J by 11 bases, with 18 bases between them. CDR1 is MNHEY, CDR2 SMNVEV, per germline (reference sequence). There are 14 residues in the CDR3. The CDR3 DNA is TGTGCCAGCAGTCAAACATCAACCGGGAAGAAACTGTTTTTT. It yields the protein CASSQTSTGKKLFF.

The chain combines TRBV2 with TRBJ2-7; maybe TRBD2 (5 bases). The CDR3 runs to 19 residues. CDR1 and CDR2 from the germline V gene are SNHLY and FYNNEI. Trimming took 3 bases from V and 6 from J, leaving 30 bases between them. CDR3 residues: CASSEWLDGVAELSGEQYF. The DNA for the CDR3 is TGTGCCAGCAGTGAGTGGTTGGACGGGGTGGCCGAACTTTCGGGCGAGCAGTACTTC.

As to this clone: In the same sample, other DNA sequences code for this CDR3. The rearrangement uses TRBV7-3 and TRBJ2-5; tentative D call: TRBD2 (7 bases). Looked up from germline, CDR1 is SGHTA and CDR2 is FQGTGA. The length of the CDR3 is 14 residues. Trimming shortened V by 5 bases and J by 4 bases, and 14 bases separated the two germline ends. The CDR3 nucleotides read TGTGCCAGCAGCCCTGGGGGGGCCCGAGAGACCCAGTACTTC. It translates to CASSPGGARETQYF.

The chain employs TRBV7-2 and TRBJ2-3, with D unresolved. Germline assignment: CDR1 SGHTA and CDR2 FQGNSA. The germline V and J ends were trimmed by 1 base and 1 base, with 9 bases remaining between them. The CDR3 runs 15 residues. The DNA for the CDR3 is TGTGCCAGCAGCTTAGGCCCCACTCGCACAGATACGCAGTATTTT. This gives the protein CASSLGPTRTDTQYF.

The chain is built from TRBV9 and TRBJ2-1, with D perhaps matching TRBD2 (6 bases). Germline-derived CDR1 and CDR2 are SGDLS and YYNGEE. There are 10 residues in the CDR3. The V and J ends lost 7 bases and 7 bases respectively, with 6 bases between them. CDR3 coding DNA: TGTGCCAGCGGGGGGAATGAGCAGTTCTTC. It is translated as CASGGNEQFF. Drawing the rest from reference TRBV9 and TRBJ2-1, the complete variable domain is DSGVTQTPKHLITATGQRVTLRCSPRSGDLSVYWYQQSLDQGLQFLIQYYNGEERAKGNILERFSAQQFPDLHSELNLSSLELGDSALYFCASGGNEQFFGPGTRLTVL.

This chain joins TRBV19 and TRBJ1-4; D gene unclear. V was trimmed by 2 bases and J by 7 bases, leaving 11 bases between them. The CDR3 is made up of 14 amino acids. Germline lookup yields CDR1 LNHDA and CDR2 SQIVND (reference sequence). CDR3 protein: CASSIREGAEKLFF. For the CDR3, the DNA is TGTGCCAGTAGTATAAGGGAGGGCGCTGAAAAACTGTTTTTT.

The rearrangement uses TRBV5-1 and TRBJ1-3; D not certain. The V and J ends lost 0 bases and 2 bases respectively, with 9 bases between them. Germline values: CDR1 SGHRS, CDR2 YFSETQ. The CDR3 is 15 residues long. The CDR3 coding sequence is TGCGCCAGCAGCTTGGCCACGGGGACTGGAAACACCATATATTTT. Translating gives CASSLATGTGNTIYF.

This sequence joins TRBV27 and TRBJ2-7, with TRBD2 matching over 11 bases. Germline CDR1 is MNHEY and CDR2 is SMNVEV (reference sequence). The length of the CDR3 is 15 residues. The V gene end was trimmed by 6 bases and the J gene end by 2 bases; junction bases not matched to a gene: 6. The CDR3 protein is CASRLAGVRAYEQYF. Here the CDR3 DNA reads TGTGCCAGCAGACTAGCGGGAGTAAGGGCCTACGAGCAGTACTTC.

The rearrangement uses TRBV7-8 and TRBJ2-7, with 9 bases aligning to TRBD1. Germline V lookup: CDR1 SGHVS, CDR2 FQNEAQ. V shed 8 bases and J 2 bases; nucleotides not matched to a gene: 7. The CDR3 sequence is 14 residues long. The CDR3 loop reads CASGPRDRAYEQYF. In DNA form, the CDR3 reads TGTGCCAGCGGCCCCCGGGACAGGGCCTACGAGCAGTACTTC.

This chain links TRBV6-1 with TRBJ1-6; D not certain. Trimming cost V 1 base and J 10 bases, with 17 bases left between them. CDR3 length equals 16 residues. Germline CDR1 and CDR2: MNHNS and SASEGT. The CDR3 sequence is CASSEGVASPSSPLHF. DNA of the CDR3: TGTGCCAGCAGTGAAGGCGTTGCCTCGCCATCCTCACCCCTCCACTTT.

This clone was detected only a few times. V gene TRBV6-4 combines with J gene TRBJ2-4; tentative D call: TRBD2 (5 bases). Trimming cost V 0 bases and J 1 base, with 16 bases left between them. CDR3 length: 18 residues. Germline V gives CDR1 MRHNA, CDR2 SNTAGT. DNA of the CDR3: TGTGCCAGCAGTGACTCGAAAGTGGGCTCTAGCGCCAAAAACATTCAGTACTTC. This translates into CASSDSKVGSSAKNIQYF.

The chain employs TRBV11-2 and TRBJ2-3; D gene unclear. The CDR3 consists of 15 residues. CDR1 and CDR2 (germline): SGHAT, FQNNGV. V lost 1 base to trimming and J lost 0 bases, with 8 bases between them. The CDR3 region is CASSLGQTSTDTQYF. In DNA, the CDR3 is TGTGCCAGCAGCTTAGGCCAGACTAGCACAGATACGCAGTATTTT.

This chain's CDR3 is CASSYSIYNQPQHF. As DNA, the CDR3 is TGTGCCAGCAGTTACAGCATTTACAATCAGCCCCAGCATTTT. The J gene is TRBJ1-5, the V gene TRBV6-5; D call uncertain. The CDR3 spans 14 residues. Looked up from germline, CDR1 is MNHEY and CDR2 is SVGAGI. V was shortened by 2 bases and J by 3 bases, with 8 bases between the two germline ends.

The genes are TRBV2 and TRBJ2-3, with D possibly matching TRBD1 (7 bases). The CDR3 is 18 amino acids. Trimming took off 1 base at V and 0 bases at J, with 17 bases between the two ends. Germline V gene lookup returns CDR1 SNHLY and CDR2 FYNNEI. For the CDR3, the DNA is TGTGCCAGCAGTGAAGACGGGGGACAGTTTCTTAGCACAGATACGCAGTATTTT. Encoded protein: CASSEDGGQFLSTDTQYF.

About this clone itself: This sample includes further DNA sequences coding for the same CDR3. The CDR3: CASSTRDRSSGNTIYF. Here the CDR3 DNA reads TGTGCCAGTAGTACACGGGACAGAAGCTCTGGAAACACCATATATTTT. The V gene is TRBV19, the J gene TRBJ1-3, with 7 bases aligning to TRBD1. The V gene's germline CDR1 is LNHDA and CDR2 SQIVND (reference sequence). Germline trimming cut 4 bases from V and 0 bases from J; bases unmatched to any gene: 6. The CDR3 runs to 16 residues.

The chain is built from TRBV19 and TRBJ2-3, with D maybe TRBD1 (6 bases). The germline CDR1 and CDR2 sequences are LNHDA and SQIVND (reference sequence). V was shortened by 3 bases and J by 7 bases, with 14 bases between the two germline ends. The CDR3 contains 14 residues. CDR3 amino acids: CASSIDRIPYTQYF. As DNA, the CDR3 is TGTGCCAGTAGTATCGACAGGATTCCTTATACGCAGTATTTT.

The sample holds a few counts of this clone. The chain links TRBV28 to TRBJ2-7; tentative D call: TRBD2 (6 bases). This CDR3 contains 13 residues. V lost 6 bases to trimming and J lost 3 bases, with 12 bases between them. Germline-derived CDR1 and CDR2 are MDHEN and SYDVKM. The CDR3 sequence: CASRTDYNYEQYF. The CDR3 DNA reads as TGTGCCAGCAGAACGGACTATAACTACGAGCAGTACTTC.

This chain uses TRBV7-9 with TRBJ2-7; D is possibly TRBD1 (6 bases). Germline CDR1 is SEHNR and CDR2 is FQNEAQ (reference sequence). The CDR3 is 17 residues long. V lost 6 bases to trimming and J lost 0 bases, with 21 bases between them. The CDR3 region has the DNA TGTGCCAGCAGGCCAGCGGCATCGGACAGAGGCTCCTACGAGCAGTACTTC. It translates to CASRPAASDRGSYEQYF. Full variable domain (missing parts from reference TRBV7-9 and TRBJ2-7): DTGVSQNPRHKITKRGQNVTFRCDPISEHNRLYWYRQTLGQGPEFLTYFQNEAQLEKSRLLSDRFSAERPKGSFSTLEIQRTEQGDSAMYLCASRPAASDRGSYEQYFGPGTRLTVT.

The V gene is TRBV19, the J gene TRBJ2-7, with 14 bases aligning to TRBD2. The CDR3 runs to 15 residues. CDR1 is LNHDA, CDR2 SQIVND, per germline (reference sequence). The V and J ends lost 3 bases and 7 bases, in that order; junction bases with no gene match: 5. CDR3 sequence reads: CASSIGTSGRGEQYF. The CDR3 DNA follows: TGTGCCAGTAGTATCGGGACTAGCGGGAGAGGGGAGCAGTACTTC.

The chain is built from TRBV6-5 and TRBJ1-1; TRBD1 matches 11 bases. V lost 2 bases, J lost 3 bases, and 5 bases stayed unmatched. The CDR3 is 16 residues long. In germline, CDR1 is MNHEY, CDR2 SVGAGI. In DNA, the CDR3 is TGTGCCAGCAGTTACGGACAGGGGGCGGTTTACACTGAAGCTTTCTTT. Its translation is CASSYGQGAVYTEAFF.

This clone has only a few counts. The chain is built from TRBV11-2 and TRBJ2-5; 7 bases agree with TRBD1. With V trimmed by 3 bases and J by 4 bases, 5 bases remained unmatched. The CDR3 has 14 residues. Looked up from germline, CDR1 is SGHAT and CDR2 is FQNNGV. DNA of the CDR3: TGTGCCAGCAGCTTTGCACAGGGGCGAGAGACCCAGTACTTC. Its translation is CASSFAQGRETQYF.

The chain combines TRBV7-9 with TRBJ2-7; 9 bases line up with TRBD2. V trimming: 0 bases; J trimming: 1 base; junction bases outside the gene matches: 10. Germline V gene lookup returns CDR1 SEHNR and CDR2 FQNEAQ (reference sequence). This CDR3 has 18 amino acids. The CDR3 loop reads CASSLAVAASGISYEQYF. The CDR3 DNA sequence: TGTGCCAGCAGCTTAGCGGTAGCGGCTAGCGGGATATCCTACGAGCAGTACTTC.

This clone was picked up one time. One junction end disagrees with the germline gene, perhaps due to a read error. The rearrangement links TRBV6-5 to TRBJ2-7, with no clear D. The CDR3 loop spans 11 amino acids. Germline V gene data show CDR1 as MNHEY and CDR2 as SVGAGI. The chain's CDR3 is CASSYSSEQYF. DNA of the CDR3: TGTGCCAGCAGTTACTCCTCCGAGCAGTACTTC.

This chain links TRBV5-3 with TRBJ1-2; 9 bases match TRBD1. TRBV5-3 carries the ORF label, with uncertain function. V dropped 3 bases and J dropped 4; count of bases not matched to a gene: 10. The CDR3 spans 16 residues. The CDR3 nucleotides are TGTGCCAGAAGCTATTCGGGACAGGGCTTTGTCTATGGCTACACCTTC. Translating gives CARSYSGQGFVYGYTF.

V is TRBV19 and J is TRBJ2-1; 14 nucleotides line up with TRBD2. V shed 4 bases, J shed 10 bases, and the junction held 6 bases outside the gene matches. The CDR3 contains 15 residues. Per germline, CDR1 LNHDA and CDR2 SQIVND (reference sequence). The CDR3 nucleotides read TGTGCCAGTAGTACCGGGACTAGCGGGAGTGGGGAGCAGTTCTTC. Translated: CASSTGTSGSGEQFF.

The chain recombines TRBV28 with TRBJ2-7, with D tentatively TRBD2 (6 bases). V lost 6 bases to trimming and J lost 0 bases, with 15 bases between them. The CDR3 extends over 15 amino acids. The germline CDR1 and CDR2 sequences are MDHEN and SYDVKM. CDR3 DNA sequence: TGTGCCAGCAGGTCACTCGGGACTGCCTCCTACGAGCAGTACTTC. It translates to CASRSLGTASYEQYF. The variable domain in full, with the rest retrieved from reference TRBV28 and TRBJ2-7, is DVKVTQSSRYLVKRTGEKVFLECVQDMDHENMFWYRQDPGLGLRLIYFSYDVKMKEKGDIPEGYSVSREKKERFSLILESASTNQTSMYLCASRSLGTASYEQYFGPGTRLTVT.

The chain couples TRBV7-9 to TRBJ1-4; D gene uncertain. Germline-derived CDR1 and CDR2 are SEHNR and FQNEAQ (reference sequence). V lost 1 base and J lost 4, with 7 bases in between. This CDR3 contains 14 residues. The CDR3 DNA reads as TGTGCCAGCAGCTTAGAGCTTCTTAATGAAAAACTGTTTTTT. This encodes CASSLELLNEKLFF.

The CDR3 nucleotides are TGCGCCAGCAGCTTGGTAAGCTTCTACGAGCAGTACTTC. Amino acid sequence: CASSLVSFYEQYF. This chain connects TRBV5-1 to TRBJ2-7; D is unclear. Deletions cut 0 bases from V and 3 bases from J, with 7 bases between. Germline CDR1 SGHRS, CDR2 YFSETQ. The CDR3 length is 13 residues.

The CDR3 loop is CASSRRDISGYTF. The CDR3 nucleotides are TGTGCCAGCAGCCGCCGGGACATAAGTGGCTACACCTTC. The chain has TRBV5-8 and TRBJ1-2; possibly TRBD1 for D (6 bases). The CDR3 totals 13 residues. The V gene's germline CDR1 is SGHTS and CDR2 YDEGEE. Trimming cost V 4 bases and J 7 bases, with 14 bases left between them.